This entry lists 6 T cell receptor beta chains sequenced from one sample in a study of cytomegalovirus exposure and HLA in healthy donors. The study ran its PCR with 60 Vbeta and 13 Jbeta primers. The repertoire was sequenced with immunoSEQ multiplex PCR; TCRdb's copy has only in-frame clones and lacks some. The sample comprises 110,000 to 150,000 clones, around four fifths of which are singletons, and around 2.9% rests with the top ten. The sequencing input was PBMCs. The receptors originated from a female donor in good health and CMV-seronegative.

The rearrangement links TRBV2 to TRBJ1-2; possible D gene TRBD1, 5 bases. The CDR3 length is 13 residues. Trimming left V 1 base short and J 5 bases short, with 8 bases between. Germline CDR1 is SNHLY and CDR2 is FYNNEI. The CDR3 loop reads CASSEDGGYGYTF. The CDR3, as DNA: TGTGCCAGCAGTGAAGATGGGGGGTATGGCTACACCTTC.

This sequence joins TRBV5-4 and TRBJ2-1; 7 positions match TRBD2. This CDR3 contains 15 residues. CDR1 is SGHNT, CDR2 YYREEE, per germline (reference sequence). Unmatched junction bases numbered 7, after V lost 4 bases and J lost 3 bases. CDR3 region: CASSPGAGDYNEQFF. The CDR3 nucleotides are TGTGCCAGCAGCCCCGGGGCGGGGGACTACAATGAGCAGTTCTTC. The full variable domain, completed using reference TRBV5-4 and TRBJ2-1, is ETGVTQSPTHLIKTRGQQVTLRCSSQSGHNTVSWYQQALGQGPQFIFQYYREEENGRGNFPPRFSGLQFPNYSSELNVNALELDDSALYLCASSPGAGDYNEQFFGPGTRLTVL.

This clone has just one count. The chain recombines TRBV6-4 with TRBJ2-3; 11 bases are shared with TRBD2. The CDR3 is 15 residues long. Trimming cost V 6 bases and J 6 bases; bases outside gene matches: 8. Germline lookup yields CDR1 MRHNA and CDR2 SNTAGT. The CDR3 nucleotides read TGTGCCAGCAGCCCAGGGACTAGCGGACCCGATACGCAGTATTTT. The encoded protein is CASSPGTSGPDTQYF.

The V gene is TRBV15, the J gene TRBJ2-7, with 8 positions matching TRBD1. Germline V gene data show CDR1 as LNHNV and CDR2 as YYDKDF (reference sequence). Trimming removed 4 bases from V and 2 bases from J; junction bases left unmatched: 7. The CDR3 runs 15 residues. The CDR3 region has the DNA TGTGCCACCAGCATGCGACAGGGGCGTACCTACGAGCAGTACTTC. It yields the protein CATSMRQGRTYEQYF.

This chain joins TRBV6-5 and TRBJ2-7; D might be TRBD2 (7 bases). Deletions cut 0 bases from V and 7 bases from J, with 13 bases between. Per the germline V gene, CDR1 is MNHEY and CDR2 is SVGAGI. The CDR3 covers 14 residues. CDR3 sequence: CASSYSSGGREQYF. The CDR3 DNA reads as TGTGCCAGCAGTTACTCGTCGGGGGGCAGGGAGCAGTACTTC.

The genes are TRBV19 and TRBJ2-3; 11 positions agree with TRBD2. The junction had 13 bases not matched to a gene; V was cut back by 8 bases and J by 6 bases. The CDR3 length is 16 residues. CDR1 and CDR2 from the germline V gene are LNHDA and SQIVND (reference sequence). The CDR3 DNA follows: TGTGCCAGTTGGGGAGCTAGCGGGGGGTCCCGGGATACGCAGTATTTT. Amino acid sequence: CASWGASGGSRDTQYF.